This TCR beta chain was obtained from a study of blood T cell repertoires in COVID-19. Study context: PBMCs, B-cell-depleted T cells, or T cells provided the cDNA or gDNA that made up the material.

Per germline, CDR1 SNHLY and CDR2 FYNNEI. The CDR3 has 13 amino acids. Trimming pared 6 bases from V and 3 bases from J, leaving 11 bases between. The table came from immunoSEQ multiplex PCR; TCRdb's copy has only in-frame clones and leaves some out. The sample consists of approximately 80,000 clones, around 90% of them appearing once. The chain joins TRBV2 to TRBJ1-1; D is unclear. The clonotype originates from a woman aged 50 to 65 in a cohort sampled during active COVID-19. The sequenced sample was peripheral blood. The DNA for the CDR3 is TGTGCCAGCAGCCAATTGGGCCACACTGAAGCTTTCTTT. Translation gives CASSQLGHTEAFF. Looking up the rest from reference TRBV2 and TRBJ1-1 gives the full variable domain: EPEVTQTPSHQVTQMGQEVILRCVPISNHLYFYWYRQILGQKVEFLVSFYNNEISEKSEIFDDQFSVERPDGSNFTLKIRSTKLEDSAMYFCASSQLGHTEAFFGQGTRLTVV.